This TCR beta chain was captured in a study of CD8+ T cells in alopecia areata. Study-level background: At a dose of 5 to 10 mg twice daily, oral tofacitinib was given to treated patients.

Alopecia areata patients had lesional scalp punch biopsies and peripheral blood taken from them. This clone was seen a few times. Trimming left V 6 bases short and J 0 bases short, with 9 bases between. Per germline, CDR1 SQVTM and CDR2 ANQGSEA. The CDR3 runs 14 residues. Sequencing templates came from extracted RNA that was reverse transcribed into cDNA. The assay was immunoSEQ multiplex PCR, and TCRdb's table has in-frame clones only and misses some. The data show about 180,000 clones, around 63% seen once. The specimen comprised CD4+ T cells sorted from blood, sampled at week 0. This TCR was sampled from a human donor with alopecia areata. The rearrangement links TRBV29-1 to TRBJ2-6; the D gene is possibly TRBD1 (6 bases). CDR3 nucleotides: TGCAGCGTGCGACAGGTCTCTGGGGCCAACGTCCTGACTTTC. Its translation: CSVRQVSGANVLTF.